This T cell receptor beta chain originates from a study of CD8+ T cells in alopecia areata. At the level of the study: Patients received oral tofacitinib, 5 to 10 mg twice daily, for moderate-to-severe alopecia areata. Treated patients were scored for severity by percent of scalp affected.

As for treatment: oral pan-JAK inhibitor, 5-10 mg twice daily. Collection of lesional scalp punch biopsies and peripheral blood was performed in alopecia areata patients. The CDR3 sequence is 18 residues long. Germline V lookup: CDR1 SEHNR, CDR2 FQNEAQ (reference sequence). V lost 3 bases and J 3 bases, leaving 21 bases between the germline ends. The sequencing template was cDNA reverse transcribed from extracted RNA. Clones were read by immunoSEQ multiplex PCR, and TCRdb kept only the in-frame ones, dropping some. This table has 100,000 to 150,000 clones, about three fifths appearing once. Worth noting for this clone: The antigen is unknown.

Overall study results and limits: Relative to mice, TCR sharing across patients was less clear, a difference possibly HLA-related.

The sample here was CD8+ T cells sorted from blood, taken at week 4, from a patient treated with tofacitinib. The sequence came from a human donor with alopecia areata. The chain has TRBV7-9 and TRBJ1-5; possible D gene TRBD1, 5 bases. The CDR3 sequence: CASSFIGKTGGFNQPQHF. CDR3 in DNA: TGTGCCAGCAGCTTTATTGGAAAGACGGGGGGATTCAATCAGCCCCAGCATTTT.